Included here is one T cell receptor beta chain sequence, with context. The antigen remains undetermined. The J segment lost 5 bases and the V segment lost 6 bases, leaving 4 bases of the junction unmatched. Germline values: CDR1 SQVTM, CDR2 ANQGSEA. The CDR3 length is 13 residues. The data originate from a study of T cells in localized non-small cell lung cancer. Study observations and caveats: Paired adjacent lung recovered a median about 60 of the top 100 tumor clones. Uninvolved adjacent lung had higher T cell clonality than tumor and all other tissues.

The data were produced by immunoSEQ multiplex PCR, yet TCRdb's version contains in-frame clones alone and is incomplete. The sample lists under 50,000 clones, around 86% seen once, with 2% to 2.5% in the top ten. Sequenced here: PBMCs, sampled before any cancer treatment. The V gene is TRBV29-1, the J gene TRBJ2-5; TRBD2 aligns across 12 bases. This clonotype was obtained from a man between 40 and 70 years old with stage II lung adenocarcinoma. The CDR3 sequence is CSVRLAGVETQYF. DNA for the CDR3: TGCAGCGTCAGACTAGCGGGGGTGGAGACCCAGTACTTC.